This T cell receptor beta chain was documented in a study of tumor and adjacent non-tumor tissue in lung cancer. Whole-study context: There were about 12 adenocarcinoma, a couple of squamous cell carcinoma and 1 small cell lung cancer cases.

A modified ARM-PCR protocol with three rounds of nested PCR amplified TCRbeta. Via MiXCR, TCRdb re-called the multiplex PCR reads, giving one row per CDR3 protein. In the table there are under 45,000 distinct CDR3 sequences, 60% of which are singletons. The CDR3 has 14 amino acids. The germline V gene encodes CDR1 MGHRA and CDR2 YSYEKL. RNA was extracted from bulk tissue without any cell sorting. Distant lung tissue was collected more than 3 cm away from the tumor edge. Sequenced material: distant non-tumor lung tissue. The clonotype comes from a man aged 50-59 years with non-small cell lung cancer. The chain links TRBV4-1 to TRBJ1-2, with D hard to call. Here the CDR3 reads CDNSQERGSQGYTF. The CDR3, as DNA: TGCGACAACAGCCAAGAGCGGGGTAGTCAGGGCTACACCTTC.